The 7 T cell receptor beta chains listed next were all sequenced from one sample in a study of radiation and T cells in renal cell carcinoma. Assay used: immunoSEQ multiplex PCR; TCRdb lists only in-frame clones, some missing. Among about 120,000 clones listed, approximately 85% were seen once. Time point in this sample: blood 2 weeks post-SBRT. Documented treatment: 15 Gy SBRT to primary tumor, nephrectomy 4 weeks later. Sequenced material: blood, taken from a patient whose treatment included radiotherapy and nephrectomy. These receptor sequences come from a man aged 50 or older with renal cell carcinoma.

This chain uses TRBV10-3 with TRBJ1-2; TRBD1 agrees at 9 bases. The CDR3 covers 15 residues. J was trimmed by 2 bases and V by 6 bases; bases with no gene match: 7. Per the germline V gene, CDR1 is ENHRY and CDR2 is SYGVKD. Here the CDR3 DNA reads TGTGCCATCAGGGACGGGGGGACAGGGAACTATGGCTACACCTTC. It yields the protein CAIRDGGTGNYGYTF.

This clone occurred once. V and J are TRBV5-1 and TRBJ2-1; no reliable D call. V was shortened by 0 bases and J by 6 bases, with 10 bases between the two germline ends. CDR3 length: 14 amino acids. CDR1 and CDR2 from the germline V gene are SGHRS and YFSETQ. CDR3 DNA: TGCGCCAGCAGCTTGGGTACAGTGGGCAATGAGCAGTTCTTC. Translation: CASSLGTVGNEQFF.

V usage is TRBV19 and J usage is TRBJ1-1; D uncertain. CDR3 length: 12 residues. V lost 6 bases to trimming and J lost 3 bases, with 8 bases between them. The germline V gene has CDR1 LNHDA and CDR2 SQIVND (reference sequence). CDR3 sequence (DNA): TGTGCCAGTAGGGACCGTTACACTGAAGCTTTCTTT. Translating it yields CASRDRYTEAFF.

The chain is built from TRBV7-9 and TRBJ1-6; D unclear. The CDR3 covers 15 residues. Per the germline V gene, CDR1 is SEHNR and CDR2 is FQNEAQ (reference sequence). V was cut by 2 bases and J by 1 base, with 6 bases left in between. CDR3 nucleotides: TGTGCCAGCAGCTTATCGGGGTCCTATAATTCACCCCTCCACTTT. Translating it yields CASSLSGSYNSPLHF. Full variable domain (rest looked up from reference TRBV7-9 and TRBJ1-6): DTGVSQNPRHKITKRGQNVTFRCDPISEHNRLYWYRQTLGQGPEFLTYFQNEAQLEKSRLLSDRFSAERPKGSFSTLEIQRTEQGDSAMYLCASSLSGSYNSPLHFGNGTRLTVT.

The rearrangement uses TRBV28 and TRBJ2-5; D unresolved. The CDR3 is 13 amino acids. The ends were cut back, 3 bases at V and 5 bases at J, with 10 bases in the middle. Germline V gene sequence: CDR1 MDHEN, CDR2 SYDVKM. CDR3 in amino acids: CASSFLVGETQYF. CDR3 in DNA: TGTGCCAGCAGTTTTCTGGTTGGGGAGACCCAGTACTTC.

This chain uses TRBV5-1 with TRBJ2-5; 12 positions agree with TRBD2. J gave up 5 bases and V 2 bases, and 16 bases lay outside the gene matches. The CDR3 consists of 19 residues. Germline V gene data show CDR1 as SGHRS and CDR2 as YFSETQ. CDR3 residues: CASSLVKTSGRSVFETQYF. The CDR3 DNA follows: TGCGCCAGCAGCTTAGTGAAGACTAGCGGGAGAAGTGTCTTCGAGACCCAGTACTTC.

The chain is built from TRBV11-3 and TRBJ1-1; D remains ambiguous. V lost 3 bases and J 5 bases, leaving 10 bases between the germline ends. The CDR3 loop spans 13 amino acids. Germline V lookup: CDR1 SGHNT, CDR2 YENEEA. The CDR3 sequence: CASSFVRETEAFF. CDR3 DNA sequence: TGTGCCAGCAGCTTTGTGCGGGAGACTGAAGCTTTCTTT.